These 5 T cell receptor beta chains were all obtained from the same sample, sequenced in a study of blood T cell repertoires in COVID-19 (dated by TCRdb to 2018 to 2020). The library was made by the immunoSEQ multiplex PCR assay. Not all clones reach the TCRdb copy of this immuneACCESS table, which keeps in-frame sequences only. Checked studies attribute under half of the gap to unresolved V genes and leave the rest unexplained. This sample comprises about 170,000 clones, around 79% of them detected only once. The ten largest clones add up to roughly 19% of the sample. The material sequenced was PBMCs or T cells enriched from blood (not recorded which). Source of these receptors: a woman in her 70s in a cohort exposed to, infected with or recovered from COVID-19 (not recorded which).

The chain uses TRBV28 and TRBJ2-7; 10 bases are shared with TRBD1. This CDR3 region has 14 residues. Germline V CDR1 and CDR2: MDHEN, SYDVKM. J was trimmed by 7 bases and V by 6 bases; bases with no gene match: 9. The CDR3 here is CASSTGTGEREQYF. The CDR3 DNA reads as TGTGCCAGCAGCACCGGGACAGGGGAGAGGGAGCAGTACTTC.

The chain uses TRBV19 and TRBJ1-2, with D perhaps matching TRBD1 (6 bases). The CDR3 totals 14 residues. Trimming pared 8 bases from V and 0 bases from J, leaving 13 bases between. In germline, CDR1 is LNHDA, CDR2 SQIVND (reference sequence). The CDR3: CASRGAATNYGYTF. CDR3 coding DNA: TGTGCCAGTCGGGGGGCAGCCACTAACTATGGCTACACCTTC.

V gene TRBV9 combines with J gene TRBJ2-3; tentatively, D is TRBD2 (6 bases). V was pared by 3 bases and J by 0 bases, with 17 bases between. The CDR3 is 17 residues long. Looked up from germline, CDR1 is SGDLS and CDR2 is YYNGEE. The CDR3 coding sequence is TGTGCCAGCAGCGCCAACCCGGGCGGGACTAGCACAGATACGCAGTATTTT. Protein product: CASSANPGGTSTDTQYF.

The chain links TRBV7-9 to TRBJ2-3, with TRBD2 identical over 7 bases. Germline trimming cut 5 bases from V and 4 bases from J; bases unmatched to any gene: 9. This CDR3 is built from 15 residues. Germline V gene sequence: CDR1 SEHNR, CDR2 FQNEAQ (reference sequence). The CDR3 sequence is CASSPRGGMADTQYF. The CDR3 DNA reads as TGTGCCAGCAGCCCTCGGGGAGGGATGGCAGATACGCAGTATTTT. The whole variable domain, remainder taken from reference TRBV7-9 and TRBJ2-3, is DTGVSQNPRHKITKRGQNVTFRCDPISEHNRLYWYRQTLGQGPEFLTYFQNEAQLEKSRLLSDRFSAERPKGSFSTLEIQRTEQGDSAMYLCASSPRGGMADTQYFGPGTRLTVL.

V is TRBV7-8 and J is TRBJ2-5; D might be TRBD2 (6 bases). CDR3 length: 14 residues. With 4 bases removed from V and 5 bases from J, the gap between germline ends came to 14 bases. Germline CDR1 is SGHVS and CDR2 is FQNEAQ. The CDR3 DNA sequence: TGTGCCAGCAGCTCCAGGGAGGCGCGGGAGACCCAGTACTTC. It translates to CASSSREARETQYF.